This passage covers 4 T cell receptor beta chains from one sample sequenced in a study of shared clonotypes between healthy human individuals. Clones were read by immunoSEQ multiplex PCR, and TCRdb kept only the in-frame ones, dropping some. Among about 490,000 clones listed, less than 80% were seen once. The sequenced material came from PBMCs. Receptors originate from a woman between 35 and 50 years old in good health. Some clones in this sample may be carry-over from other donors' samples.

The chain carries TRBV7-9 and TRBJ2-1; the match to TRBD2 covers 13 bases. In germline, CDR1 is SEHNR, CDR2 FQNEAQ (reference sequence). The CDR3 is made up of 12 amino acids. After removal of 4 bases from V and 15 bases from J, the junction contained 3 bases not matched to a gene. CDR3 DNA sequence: TGTGCCAGCAGCTCTACTAGCGGGAGGGTGTTCTTC. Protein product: CASSSTSGRVFF.

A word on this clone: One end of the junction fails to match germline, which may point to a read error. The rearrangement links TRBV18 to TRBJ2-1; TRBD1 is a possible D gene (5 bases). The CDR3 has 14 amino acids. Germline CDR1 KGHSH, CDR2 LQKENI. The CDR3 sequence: CASSLGLTYDEQFF. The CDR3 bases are TGTGCCAGCTCATTGGGGCTTACCTACGATGAGCAGTTCTTC.

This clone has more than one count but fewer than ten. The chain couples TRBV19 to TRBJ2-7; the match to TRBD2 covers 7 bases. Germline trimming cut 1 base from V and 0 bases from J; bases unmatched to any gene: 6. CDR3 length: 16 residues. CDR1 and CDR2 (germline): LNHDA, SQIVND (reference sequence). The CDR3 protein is CASSIGLGGSSYEQYF. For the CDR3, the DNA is TGTGCCAGTAGTATAGGGCTCGGCGGGAGCTCCTACGAGCAGTACTTC.

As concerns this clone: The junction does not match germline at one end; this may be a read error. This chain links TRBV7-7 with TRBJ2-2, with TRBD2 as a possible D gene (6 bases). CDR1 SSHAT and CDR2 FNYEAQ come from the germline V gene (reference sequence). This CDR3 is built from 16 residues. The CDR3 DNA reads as TGTGCTAGCAGCCTATTACCGGGACTCGACACCGGGGAGCTGTTTTTT. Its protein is CASSLLPGLDTGELFF.